This record covers a single T cell receptor beta chain. Its target is unknown. TCRdb re-called the reads through MiXCR, storing one row per CDR3 protein. The profile covers 830,000 or so distinct CDR3 sequences, with 30% to 35% appearing a single time and roughly 12% taken by the ten largest. The sample is drawn from a study of T cell repertoires in cytomegalovirus infection. Study findings and constraints: Across the ex vivo response, the dominant clonotypes were HLA-C-restricted CMV-specific TCR beta clonotypes.

This CDR3 has 16 residues. V lost 3 bases to trimming and J lost 0 bases, with 14 bases between them. Germline V CDR1 and CDR2: MNHNS, SASEGT. This clonotype was sampled from a human donor in good health (CMV status not recorded). Some clones in this sample may be carry-over from other donors' samples. V gene TRBV6-1 combines with J gene TRBJ1-1; D is possibly TRBD1 (5 bases). The input for sequencing was cultured CD8+ T cells from PBMCs, taken from culture after CMV antigen stimulation. The CDR3, as DNA: TGTGCCAGCAGTGAGGGTTTAGGGGATATGAACACTGAAGCTTTCTTT. Its protein is CASSEGLGDMNTEAFF.